The next 7 T cell receptor beta chains were all read from a single sample in a study of beta chain features in type 1 diabetes (dated by TCRdb to 2016 to 2019). General findings and caveats noted by the study authors: A moderate but significant shortening of TCRB CDR3 length was observed in type 1 diabetes patients in all four CD4+ subsets.

These receptors have no identified antigens. To prepare the library, the immunoSEQ multiplex PCR assay was applied. The entire isolated RNA was reverse transcribed using the High Capacity cDNA Reverse Transcription Kit, and thus expressed TCRB transcripts were sequenced. What TCRdb holds here is the immuneACCESS table cut down to in-frame rearrangements. Part of the clones is not present; checked against another copy, under half of the missing clones reflect an unresolved V gene, and the others are unexplained. The table for this sample lists roughly 700,000 clones; 13% of them were counted only once. Clones ranked in the top ten supply approximately 0.021% of the sample. Material for sequencing was naive CD4+ T cells from blood. Explained via the paper, the cell subset or site label denotes: true naive CD4+ T cells. Source of these receptors: a man aged 18 to 30 with type 1 diabetes.

Comments on this clone: Other DNA variants within this sample encode the same CDR3. This chain joins TRBV6-6 and TRBJ2-5; no firm D call. CDR1 and CDR2 from the germline V gene are MNHNY and SVGAGI (reference sequence). V lost 6 bases, J lost 2 bases, and 1 base lay in between. CDR3 length: 10 amino acids. The CDR3 spells CASRQETQYF. DNA for the CDR3: TGTGCCAGCAGGCAAGAGACCCAGTACTTC.

V gene TRBV5-1 combines with J gene TRBJ2-3; tentatively, D is TRBD2 (6 bases). The CDR3 runs to 15 residues. The V end was cut by 2 bases, the J end by 1 base, with 11 bases between. The germline V gene has CDR1 SGHRS and CDR2 YFSETQ. In DNA, the CDR3 is TGCGCCAGCAGCTTCGGAGGGATAGGCACAGATACGCAGTATTTT. Its translation is CASSFGGIGTDTQYF.

A few counts support this clone. V is TRBV30 and J is TRBJ1-2; D not certain. Per the germline V gene, CDR1 is GTSNPN and CDR2 is SVGIG (reference sequence). The length of the CDR3 is 11 residues. V was trimmed by 1 base and J by 4 bases, leaving 4 bases between them. CDR3 DNA: TGTGCCTGGAGTGCGGCCTATGGCTACACCTTC. It is translated as CAWSAAYGYTF.

The gene calls are TRBV6-5 and TRBJ1-6, with TRBD1 as a possible D gene (6 bases). CDR3 size: 15 residues. Germline V gene data show CDR1 as MNHEY and CDR2 as SVGAGI. Trimming shortened V by 2 bases and J by 10 bases, and 15 bases separated the two germline ends. CDR3 loop: CASSYEGTGQSPLHF. As DNA, the CDR3 is TGTGCCAGCAGTTACGAGGGCACAGGGCAATCACCCCTCCACTTT.

The chain carries TRBV11-2 and TRBJ1-1, with D tentatively TRBD1 (5 bases). This CDR3 is built from 14 residues. V was shortened by 1 base and J by 4 bases, with 10 bases between the two germline ends. Germline CDR1 SGHAT, CDR2 FQNNGV. CDR3 bases: TGTGCCAGCAGCTTAGGGGTAGGGGTCACTGAAGCTTTCTTT. The encoded protein is CASSLGVGVTEAFF.

This clone was counted only a few times. The sample contains more than one DNA sequence encoding this CDR3. V is TRBV27 and J is TRBJ2-3; D perhaps matches TRBD2 (6 bases). The ends were cut back, 6 bases at V and 0 bases at J, with 10 bases in the middle. The germline V gene encodes CDR1 MNHEY and CDR2 SMNVEV (reference sequence). CDR3 length: 14 amino acids. CDR3 sequence: CASSLAASTDTQYF. Written as DNA, the CDR3 is TGTGCCAGCAGCTTAGCGGCTAGCACAGATACGCAGTATTTT.

The chain carries TRBV29-1 and TRBJ2-2, with D unclear. The CDR3 is 11 amino acids. From germline, CDR1 is SQVTM and CDR2 ANQGSEA. Trimming left V 7 bases short and J 0 bases short, with 3 bases between. CDR3 sequence: CSGTNTGELFF. The CDR3 bases are TGCAGCGGGACGAACACCGGGGAGCTGTTTTTT.